Given below is one TCR beta chain in context. The target antigen is unknown. The CDR3 has 14 amino acids. Trimming stripped 3 bases from V and 3 bases from J, with 11 bases between. Germline V gene lookup returns CDR1 ENHRY and CDR2 SYGVKD. This sample was included in a study of shared clonotypes between healthy human individuals. Study at large: Used for every donor were three CD4 naive, three CD4 memory, two CD8 naive and one CD8 memory plate.

Profiled with immunoSEQ multiplex PCR; TCRdb holds only in-frame clones, not every one. This table holds about 1.5 million clones, roughly 98% found once. Overall study findings and caveats: The generation probabilities recorded for non-shared clonotypes fell below those of clonotypes shared by all four donors. The rarefaction results pointed to incomplete sorted-subset sequencing despite large depth.

The receptor was derived from a young man in good health. Sequencing input: naive CD4+ T cells sorted from blood. Subset denoted: CD45RA+ positively selected. The chain recombines TRBV10-3 with TRBJ1-2; TRBD1 is a possible D gene (6 bases). The CDR3 loop reads CAISEQGRDYGYTF. The CDR3 coding sequence is TGTGCCATCAGTGAACAGGGTCGGGACTATGGCTACACCTTC.